Following are 13 T cell receptor beta chains from one sample sequenced in a study of technical replicates of blood from a handful of donors. The method was immunoSEQ multiplex PCR; TCRdb's version includes in-frame clones alone and lacks a portion of them. The table includes around 65,000 clones, approximately 83% detected once. Sequencing was carried out using PBMCs. The receptor source for this set is a human donor in good health. Some clones in this sample may be carry-over from other donors' samples.

The chain links TRBV4-3 to TRBJ2-7; 9 bases map to TRBD1. J gave up 5 bases and V 4 bases, and 6 bases lay outside the gene matches. Germline values: CDR1 LGHNA, CDR2 YSLEER. The CDR3 covers 14 residues. The CDR3 DNA sequence: TGCGCCAGCAGCCGCAACAGGGGGCGCGACGAGCAGTACTTC. This codes for CASSRNRGRDEQYF.

V gene TRBV18 combines with J gene TRBJ2-2; D is possibly TRBD1 (5 bases). The CDR3 is 16 amino acids. Trimming pared 3 bases from V and 4 bases from J, leaving 15 bases between. Germline V lookup: CDR1 KGHSH, CDR2 LQKENI. This chain's CDR3 is CASSPGGAFVTGELFF. Written as DNA, the CDR3 is TGTGCCAGCTCACCGGGTGGGGCGTTCGTCACCGGGGAGCTGTTTTTT.

This chain links TRBV9 with TRBJ2-2, with a tentative D call TRBD2 (6 bases). Germline V lookup: CDR1 SGDLS, CDR2 YYNGEE. V was shortened by 1 base and J by 3 bases, with 10 bases between the two germline ends. The CDR3 has 15 amino acids. This CDR3 is CASSVTGADTGELFF. The CDR3 DNA follows: TGTGCCAGCAGCGTAACGGGAGCGGACACCGGGGAGCTGTTTTTT.

The chain carries TRBV19 and TRBJ1-2; 7 bases line up with TRBD1. Losses at the gene ends were 7 bases for V and 4 bases for J; bases not matched to a gene: 6. The CDR3 is 13 residues long. Germline CDR1 reads LNHDA; CDR2 reads SQIVND (reference sequence). CDR3 region: CASTSGGIYGYTF. Here the CDR3 DNA reads TGTGCCAGTACGTCAGGGGGGATCTATGGCTACACCTTC. The full variable domain, its missing parts supplied by reference TRBV19 and TRBJ1-2, is DGGITQSPKYLFRKEGQNVTLSCEQNLNHDAMYWYRQDPGQGLRLIYYSQIVNDFQKGDIAEGYSVSREKKESFPLTVTSAQKNPTAFYLCASTSGGIYGYTFGSGTRLTVV.

The chain carries TRBV7-9 and TRBJ2-7, with 8 bases matching TRBD2. V lost 1 base to trimming and J lost 4 bases; unmatched junction nucleotides: 6. The CDR3 is 15 residues long. CDR1 SEHNR and CDR2 FQNEAQ come from the germline V gene (reference sequence). The CDR3 is CASSLVLAGLYEQYF. The CDR3 bases are TGTGCCAGCAGCTTAGTCCTAGCGGGTCTATACGAGCAGTACTTC.

The chain recombines TRBV5-6 with TRBJ2-2, with TRBD1 identical over 11 bases. Germline V gene lookup returns CDR1 SGHDT and CDR2 YYEEEE. The V segment lost 4 bases and the J segment 5 bases; nucleotides outside the gene matches: 7. CDR3 length: 16 residues. CDR3 bases: TGTGCCAGCAGCCGGGGGACAGGGGGTGGAACCGGGGAGCTGTTTTTT. Amino acid sequence: CASSRGTGGGTGELFF.

J is TRBJ1-2 and V is TRBV9; 10 nucleotides agree with TRBD1. The germline V gene has CDR1 SGDLS and CDR2 YYNGEE. The CDR3 consists of 16 residues. V lost 0 bases and J lost 13; bases outside the gene matches: 15. For the CDR3, the DNA is TGTGCCAGCAGCGTAGGAGTATGGGGGACAGGGGTTCGGTGCACCTTC. Translating it yields CASSVGVWGTGVRCTF.

V gene TRBV6-6 combines with J gene TRBJ2-2; TRBD1 agrees at 7 bases. This CDR3 has 16 amino acids. Germline lookup yields CDR1 MNHNY and CDR2 SVGAGI (reference sequence). The V and J ends lost 6 bases and 0 bases, in that order; junction bases with no gene match: 7. CDR3: CASRYRGQPNTGELFF. DNA for the CDR3: TGTGCCAGCAGGTACCGGGGACAGCCGAACACCGGGGAGCTGTTTTTT.

The V gene is TRBV7-3, the J gene TRBJ2-3; the D gene is possibly TRBD1 (5 bases). V lost 0 bases and J lost 4, with 14 bases in between. The V gene's germline CDR1 is SGHTA and CDR2 FQGTGA. This CDR3 has 16 amino acids. The CDR3 DNA is TGTGCCAGCAGCTTAACAGGGGTTCCGGGCCCAGATACGCAGTATTTT. Protein product: CASSLTGVPGPDTQYF.

The CDR3 protein is CASSRQYNSNQPQHF. The CDR3 nucleotides are TGTGCCAGCAGCCGACAATATAATAGCAATCAGCCCCAGCATTTT. The chain carries TRBV6-6 and TRBJ1-5; no firm D call. The length of the CDR3 is 15 residues. Germline V CDR1 and CDR2: MNHNY, SVGAGI (reference sequence). Trimming took 6 bases from V and 0 from J, leaving 12 bases between them.

V is TRBV5-1 and J is TRBJ2-1, with D tentatively TRBD2 (6 bases). Germline CDR1 is SGHRS and CDR2 is YFSETQ. The CDR3 loop spans 15 amino acids. Trimming pared 5 bases from V and 10 bases from J, leaving 22 bases between. In DNA form, the CDR3 reads TGCGCCAGCAGACAGGAGGTTACTAGCTTTTCGGAGCAGTTCTTC. As protein: CASRQEVTSFSEQFF.

CDR3 protein: CASSQSRYASTDTQYF. CDR3 sequence (DNA): TGTGCCAGCAGCCAATCGCGTTACGCTAGCACAGATACGCAGTATTTT. The chain is built from TRBV16 and TRBJ2-3; no definite D call. The CDR3 is 16 residues long. V lost 0 bases to trimming and J lost 0 bases, with 10 bases between them. Germline V gene sequence: CDR1 KGHSY, CDR2 FQNENV.

The chain recombines TRBV29-1 with TRBJ2-2; 8 nucleotides agree with TRBD1. The germline V gene has CDR1 SQVTM and CDR2 ANQGSEA. The CDR3 has 16 residues. V dropped 7 bases and J dropped 5; count of bases not matched to a gene: 15. CDR3 nucleotides: TGCAGCGCTCGAGACACCGACAGGGGAGAAACCGGGGAGCTGTTTTTT. Its protein product is CSARDTDRGETGELFF.